Below, 15 T cell receptor beta chains from the same sample are listed, as sequenced in a study of response to subunit inactivated influenza vaccine. TCRdb ran MiXCR on the RT-PCR reads and lists one entry per CDR3 protein. The data contain 650,000 or so distinct CDR3 sequences, 11% to 15% of them seen just once; the ten biggest clones take up 6.5% to 8%. The sequenced sample was PBMCs from blood, obtained around 15 days before vaccination. These receptors originate from a man aged 50 to 59 who received an inactivated influenza vaccine.

The rearrangement joins TRBV6-5 to TRBJ2-7, with unresolved D. In germline, CDR1 is MNHEY, CDR2 SVGAGI. This CDR3 has 13 residues. V was trimmed by 6 bases and J by 7 bases, leaving 16 bases between them. DNA of the CDR3: TGTGCCAGCAGCTACGCCCTGGCTCTTGAGCAGTACTTC. It encodes CASSYALALEQYF.

This clonotype was seen a handful of times. The CDR3: CASSLELAYNEQFF. CDR3 in DNA: TGCGCCAGCAGCTTGGAACTGGCCTACAATGAGCAGTTCTTC. The rearrangement uses TRBV5-1 and TRBJ2-1; no clear D. Deletions cut 0 bases from V and 2 bases from J, with 6 bases between. Per germline, CDR1 SGHRS and CDR2 YFSETQ. CDR3 length equals 14 residues.

This clonotype was detected a few times. V gene TRBV27 combines with J gene TRBJ2-3; 8 positions match TRBD2. J lost 3 bases, V lost 4 bases, and 6 bases had no gene match. This CDR3 has 15 amino acids. Germline V gene sequence: CDR1 MNHEY, CDR2 SMNVEV (reference sequence). CDR3 nucleotide sequence: TGTGCCAGCAGTTCCAGCGGGAGATGGACAGATACGCAGTATTTT. It translates to CASSSSGRWTDTQYF.

The rearrangement links TRBV15 to TRBJ2-3; 11 nucleotides match TRBD2. The CDR3 consists of 16 residues. Germline V gene lookup returns CDR1 LNHNV and CDR2 YYDKDF (reference sequence). V shed 5 bases and J 5 bases; nucleotides not matched to a gene: 9. The CDR3 protein is CATSGASGRHRDTQYF. The DNA for the CDR3 is TGTGCCACCAGCGGTGCTAGCGGGAGGCACCGAGATACGCAGTATTTT.

A note on this clonotype: A much bigger clone sits one base away, suggesting this may be a read error. The chain employs TRBV12-3 or TRBV12-4 and TRBJ1-2; no reliable D call. With 3 bases removed from V and 4 bases from J, the gap between germline ends came to 3 bases. CDR3 length: 11 residues. CDR3 DNA: TGTGCCAGCAGTTTTGCCTATGGCTACACCTTC. Its protein is CASSFAYGYTF.

In its sample, this clonotype was seen a few times. The chain employs TRBV20-1 and TRBJ1-1; no firm D call. CDR3 length: 16 amino acids. Trimming took 0 bases from V and 4 from J, leaving 18 bases between them. CDR1 and CDR2 from the germline V gene are DFQATT and SNEGSKA (reference sequence). In nucleotides, the CDR3 is TGCAGTGCTAGAGATGAGGCATTTCATAGAGTCACTGAAGCTTTCTTT. Translated, it gives CSARDEAFHRVTEAFF.

CDR3 sequence: CAWSQGFTDTQYF. CDR3 DNA: TGTGCCTGGAGTCAGGGATTCACAGATACGCAGTATTTT. The V and J genes are TRBV30 and TRBJ2-3, with D maybe TRBD1 (5 bases). Germline CDR1 is GTSNPN and CDR2 is SVGIG (reference sequence). The V gene lost 2 bases and the J gene lost 2 bases, with 8 bases spanning the gap. The CDR3 totals 13 residues.

The chain is built from TRBV5-1 and TRBJ2-2, with 8 bases aligning to TRBD1. V shed 4 bases and J 10 bases; nucleotides not matched to a gene: 9. Germline V gene sequence: CDR1 SGHRS, CDR2 YFSETQ. The length of the CDR3 is 14 residues. For the CDR3, the DNA is TGCGCCAGCAGCCGGGGACAGGCGGAGGAGGAGCTGTTTTTT. As protein: CASSRGQAEEELFF.

The genes are TRBV29-1 and TRBJ2-7; tentatively, D is TRBD1 or TRBD2 (6 bases each). V lost 3 bases, J lost 5 bases, and 20 bases lay in between. This CDR3 has 15 amino acids. In germline, CDR1 is SQVTM, CDR2 ANQGSEA. The CDR3 DNA sequence: TGCAGCGTTGAGTTGGCCGCCTCCCGGGGGCACGAGCAGTACTTC. Translated, it gives CSVELAASRGHEQYF.

A few counts support this clonotype. This chain connects TRBV29-1 to TRBJ2-7; D unresolved. Germline V gene data show CDR1 as SQVTM and CDR2 as ANQGSEA. The V and J ends lost 4 bases and 7 bases respectively, with 11 bases between them. The CDR3 covers 11 residues. The CDR3 loop reads CSVGRVGEQYF. CDR3 sequence (DNA): TGCAGCGTTGGTAGGGTAGGGGAGCAGTACTTC.

The CDR3 DNA is TGCGCCAGCAGCTTGAGGGACAGCACCTCTGGGGCCAACGTCCTGACTTTC. The encoded protein is CASSLRDSTSGANVLTF. The J gene is TRBJ2-6, the V gene TRBV5-1; TRBD1 aligns across 7 bases. The CDR3 covers 17 residues. V trimming: 1 base; J trimming: 0 bases; junction bases outside the gene matches: 4. CDR1 and CDR2 (germline): SGHRS, YFSETQ.

The CDR3 DNA sequence: TGCGCCAGCAGCCCGCAAATGTCCCCAGGGCCGGGGGAAAAACTGTTTTTT. This gives the protein CASSPQMSPGPGEKLFF. This sequence joins TRBV4-1 and TRBJ1-4, with D maybe TRBD1 (5 bases). The V gene's germline CDR1 is MGHRA and CDR2 YSYEKL. The CDR3 contains 17 residues. Deletions cut 4 bases from V and 8 bases from J, with 23 bases between.

The chain combines TRBV4-3 with TRBJ1-2; D is undetermined. CDR1 and CDR2 (germline): LGHNA, YSLEER. Between the trimmed V and J ends, which lost 3 bases and 10 bases, there was a span of 15 bases. The CDR3 sequence is 13 residues long. CDR3 DNA: TGCGCCAGCAGCCATCCGAGGACCTTCTCCTACACCTTC. The encoded protein is CASSHPRTFSYTF.

The sample holds a few counts of this clonotype. V usage is TRBV14 and J usage is TRBJ2-3, with TRBD2 matching over 8 bases. The CDR3 extends over 16 amino acids. V dropped 4 bases and J dropped 6; count of bases not matched to a gene: 12. Germline V lookup: CDR1 SGHDN, CDR2 FVKESK. The CDR3 loop is CASSPTTFGLADTQYF. The CDR3 DNA is TGTGCCAGCAGCCCTACTACATTTGGACTAGCCGATACGCAGTATTTT.

The chain is built from TRBV28 and TRBJ1-1; a possible D gene is TRBD1 (6 bases). Germline V gene data show CDR1 as MDHEN and CDR2 as SYDVKM. The V end was cut by 3 bases, the J end by 4 bases, with 18 bases between. CDR3 length equals 16 residues. Here the CDR3 DNA reads TGTGCCAGCAGTTTTAGGTCAGGGGAGGGGGGCACTGAAGCTTTCTTT. Translated, it gives CASSFRSGEGGTEAFF.